Below, one T cell receptor (beta chain) is given with its context. Antigen specificity is unknown. Germline V gene data show CDR1 as SEHNR and CDR2 as FQNEAQ (reference sequence). Deletions cut 5 bases from V and 2 bases from J, with 13 bases between. This CDR3 contains 14 residues. The sample belongs to a study of T cells in localized non-small cell lung cancer. Overall study results and limits: A median of roughly 50 of the top 100 tumor clones appeared in adjacent lung, which was paired and uninvolved. Tumor trailed uninvolved adjacent lung in T cell clonality, which peaked there. Sequencing was limited to one tumor region, leaving the possibility of heterogeneity open. Longer overall survival was linked to higher blood T cell density.

Sequencing was performed with immunoSEQ multiplex PCR; in TCRdb, only in-frame clones are kept and a portion is missing. The data show more than 30,000 clones, approximately 90% seen once. The sample consisted of peripheral blood, taken before any cancer treatment. This chain links TRBV7-9 with TRBJ2-7; possible D gene TRBD1, 5 bases. The origin of this receptor is a male donor aged 60 or over with stage III lung adenocarcinoma. CDR3 protein: CASSDAGLPYEQYF. The DNA of the CDR3 is TGTGCCAGCAGCGATGCAGGGTTGCCCTACGAGCAGTACTTC.